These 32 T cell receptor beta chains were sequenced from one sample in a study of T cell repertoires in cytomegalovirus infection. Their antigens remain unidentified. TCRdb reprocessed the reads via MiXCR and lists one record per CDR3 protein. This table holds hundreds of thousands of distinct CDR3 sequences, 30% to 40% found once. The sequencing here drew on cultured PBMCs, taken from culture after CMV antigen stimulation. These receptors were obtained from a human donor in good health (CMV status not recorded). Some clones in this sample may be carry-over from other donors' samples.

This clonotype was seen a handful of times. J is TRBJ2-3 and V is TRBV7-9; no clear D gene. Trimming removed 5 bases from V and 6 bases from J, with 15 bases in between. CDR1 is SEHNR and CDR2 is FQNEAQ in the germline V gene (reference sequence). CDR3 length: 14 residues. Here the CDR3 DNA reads TGTGCCAGCAGCACACACACCGAGGTGGATACGCAGTATTTT. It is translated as CASSTHTEVDTQYF.

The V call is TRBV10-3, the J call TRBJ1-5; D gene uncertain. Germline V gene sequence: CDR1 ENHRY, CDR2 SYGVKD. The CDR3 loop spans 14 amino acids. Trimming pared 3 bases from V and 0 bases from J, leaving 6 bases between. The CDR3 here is CAISDGDSNQPQHF. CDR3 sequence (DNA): TGTGCCATCAGTGACGGCGATAGCAATCAGCCCCAGCATTTT.

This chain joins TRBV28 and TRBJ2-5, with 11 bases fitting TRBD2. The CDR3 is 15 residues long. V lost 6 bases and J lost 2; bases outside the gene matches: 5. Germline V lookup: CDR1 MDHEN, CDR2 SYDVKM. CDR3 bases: TGTGCCAGCAGCGTAGCGGGAGGGGGTCAAGAGACCCAGTACTTC. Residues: CASSVAGGGQETQYF.

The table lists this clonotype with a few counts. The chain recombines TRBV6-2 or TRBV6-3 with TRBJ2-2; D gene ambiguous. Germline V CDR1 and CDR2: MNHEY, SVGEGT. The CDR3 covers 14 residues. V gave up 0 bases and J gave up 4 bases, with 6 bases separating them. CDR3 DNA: TGTGCCAGCAGTTACTCGATGTTCACCGGGGAGCTGTTTTTT. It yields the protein CASSYSMFTGELFF.

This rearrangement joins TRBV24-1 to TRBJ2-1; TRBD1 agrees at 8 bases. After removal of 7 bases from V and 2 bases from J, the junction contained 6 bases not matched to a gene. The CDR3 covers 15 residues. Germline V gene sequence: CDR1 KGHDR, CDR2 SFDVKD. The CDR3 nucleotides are TGTGCCACCAGCGAACCGGGACAGGCCTACAATGAGCAGTTCTTC. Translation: CATSEPGQAYNEQFF.

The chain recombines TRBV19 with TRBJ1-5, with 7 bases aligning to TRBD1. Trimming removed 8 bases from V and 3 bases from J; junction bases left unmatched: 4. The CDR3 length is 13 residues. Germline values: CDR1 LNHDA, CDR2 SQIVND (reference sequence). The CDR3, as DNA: TGTGCCAGTCGGGACAGAAACAATCAGCCCCAGCATTTT. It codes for CASRDRNNQPQHF. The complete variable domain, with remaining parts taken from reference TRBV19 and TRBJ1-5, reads DGGITQSPKYLFRKEGQNVTLSCEQNLNHDAMYWYRQDPGQGLRLIYYSQIVNDFQKGDIAEGYSVSREKKESFPLTVTSAQKNPTAFYLCASRDRNNQPQHFGDGTRLSIL.

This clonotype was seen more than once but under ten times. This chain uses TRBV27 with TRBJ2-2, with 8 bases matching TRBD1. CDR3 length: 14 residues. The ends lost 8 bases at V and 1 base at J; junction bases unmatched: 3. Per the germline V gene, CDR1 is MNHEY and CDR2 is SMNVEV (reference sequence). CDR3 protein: CASSGTGNTGELFF. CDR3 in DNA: TGTGCCAGCTCCGGGACAGGGAACACCGGGGAGCTGTTTTTT.

This CDR3 is CASSPRDLTDTQYF. The CDR3, as DNA: TGTGCCAGCTCACCCCGGGACCTCACAGATACGCAGTATTTT. The genes are TRBV18 and TRBJ2-3; D is perhaps TRBD1 or TRBD2 (5 bases each). The CDR3 sequence is 14 residues long. Germline V CDR1 and CDR2: KGHSH, LQKENI. Trimming removed 3 bases from V and 2 bases from J, with 9 bases in between.

CDR3 coding DNA: TGTGCCAGCAGCTTGGGGACAGGGAGCGGGAACACTGAAGCTTTCTTT. This codes for CASSLGTGSGNTEAFF. This chain links TRBV7-9 with TRBJ1-1; 9 bases match TRBD1. With 3 bases clipped from V and 1 base from J, the junction kept 6 bases outside the gene matches. This CDR3 comprises 16 residues. CDR1 is SEHNR and CDR2 is FQNEAQ in the germline V gene (reference sequence).

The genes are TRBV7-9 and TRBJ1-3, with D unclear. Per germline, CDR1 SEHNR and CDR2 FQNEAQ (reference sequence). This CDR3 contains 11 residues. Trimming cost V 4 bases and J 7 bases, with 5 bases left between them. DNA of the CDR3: TGTGCCAGCAGCTCCCTCAACACCATATATTTT. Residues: CASSSLNTIYF.

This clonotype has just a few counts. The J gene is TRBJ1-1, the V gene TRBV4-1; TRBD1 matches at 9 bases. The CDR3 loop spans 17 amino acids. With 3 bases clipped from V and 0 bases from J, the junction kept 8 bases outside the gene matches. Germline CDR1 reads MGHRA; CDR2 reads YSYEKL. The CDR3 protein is CASSQTGQGHLNTEAFF. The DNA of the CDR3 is TGCGCCAGCAGCCAGACCGGACAGGGGCATTTGAACACTGAAGCTTTCTTT.

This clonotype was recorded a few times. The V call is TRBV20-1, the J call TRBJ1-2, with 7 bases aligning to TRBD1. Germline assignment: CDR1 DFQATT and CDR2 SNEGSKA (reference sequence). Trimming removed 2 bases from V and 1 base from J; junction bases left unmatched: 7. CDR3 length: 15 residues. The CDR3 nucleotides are TGCAGTGCTAGAAATACAGGGGAGATTAACTATGGCTACACCTTC. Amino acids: CSARNTGEINYGYTF.

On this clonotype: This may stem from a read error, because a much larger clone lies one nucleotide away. The CDR3 nucleotides read TGTGCCAGCAGCAGGGACATTGTATCACAGGTAGCTTTCTTT. It specifies CASSRDIVSQVAFF. The chain carries TRBV7-6 and TRBJ1-1; D is perhaps TRBD1 (6 bases). Germline lookup yields CDR1 SGHVS and CDR2 FNYEAQ. The ends were cut back, 5 bases at V and 10 bases at J, with 20 bases in the middle. This CDR3 spans 14 amino acids.

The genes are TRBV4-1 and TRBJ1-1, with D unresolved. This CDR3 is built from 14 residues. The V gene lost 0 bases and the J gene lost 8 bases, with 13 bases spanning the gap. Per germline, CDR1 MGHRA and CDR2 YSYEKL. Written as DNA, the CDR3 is TGCGCCAGCAGCCAAGATCTTGGAGGGTCAGAAGCTTTCTTT. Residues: CASSQDLGGSEAFF.

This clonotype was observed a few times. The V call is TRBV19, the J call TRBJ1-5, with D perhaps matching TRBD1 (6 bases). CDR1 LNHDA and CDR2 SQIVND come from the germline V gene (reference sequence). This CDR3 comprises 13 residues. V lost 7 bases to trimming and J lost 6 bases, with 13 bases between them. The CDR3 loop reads CASMGQIGQPQHF. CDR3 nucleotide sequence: TGTGCCAGTATGGGACAAATCGGTCAGCCCCAGCATTTT.

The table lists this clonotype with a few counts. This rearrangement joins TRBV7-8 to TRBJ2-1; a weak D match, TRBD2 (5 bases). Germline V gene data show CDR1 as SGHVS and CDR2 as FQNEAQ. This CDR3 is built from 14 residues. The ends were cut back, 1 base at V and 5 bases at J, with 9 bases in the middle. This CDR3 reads CASSLEGLDNEQFF. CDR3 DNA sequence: TGTGCCAGCAGCTTAGAAGGACTTGACAATGAGCAGTTCTTC.

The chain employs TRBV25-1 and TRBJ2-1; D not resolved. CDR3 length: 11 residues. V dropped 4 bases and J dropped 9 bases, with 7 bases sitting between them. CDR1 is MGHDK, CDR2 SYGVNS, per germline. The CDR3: CASSGLGEQFF. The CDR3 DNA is TGTGCCAGCAGTGGTCTCGGTGAGCAGTTCTTC.

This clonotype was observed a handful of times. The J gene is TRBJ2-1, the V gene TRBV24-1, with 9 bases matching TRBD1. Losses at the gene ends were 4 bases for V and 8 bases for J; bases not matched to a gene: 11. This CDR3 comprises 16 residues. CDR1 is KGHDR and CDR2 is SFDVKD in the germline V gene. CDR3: CATSDPRQGVVDEQFF. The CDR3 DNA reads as TGTGCCACCAGTGACCCCCGACAGGGGGTGGTGGATGAGCAGTTCTTC.

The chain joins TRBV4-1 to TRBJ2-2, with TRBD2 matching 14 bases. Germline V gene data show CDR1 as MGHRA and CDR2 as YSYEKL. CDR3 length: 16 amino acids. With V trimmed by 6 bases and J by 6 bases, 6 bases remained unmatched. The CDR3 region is CASRGLAGVVAGELFF. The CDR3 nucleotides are TGCGCCAGCAGGGGACTAGCGGGAGTAGTGGCCGGGGAGCTGTTTTTT.

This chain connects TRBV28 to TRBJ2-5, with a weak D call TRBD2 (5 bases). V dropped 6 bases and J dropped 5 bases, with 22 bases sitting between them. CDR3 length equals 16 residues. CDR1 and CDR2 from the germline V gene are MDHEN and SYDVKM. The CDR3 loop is CASSPTGIPRSETQYF. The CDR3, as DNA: TGTGCCAGCAGCCCAACGGGAATCCCAAGGAGCGAGACCCAGTACTTC.

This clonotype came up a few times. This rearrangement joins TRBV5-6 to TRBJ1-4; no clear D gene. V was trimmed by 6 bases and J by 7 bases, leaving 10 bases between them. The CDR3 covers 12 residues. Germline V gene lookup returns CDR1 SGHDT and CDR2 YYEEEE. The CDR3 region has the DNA TGTGCCAGCACCCGGAGGTCTGAAAAACTGTTTTTT. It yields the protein CASTRRSEKLFF.

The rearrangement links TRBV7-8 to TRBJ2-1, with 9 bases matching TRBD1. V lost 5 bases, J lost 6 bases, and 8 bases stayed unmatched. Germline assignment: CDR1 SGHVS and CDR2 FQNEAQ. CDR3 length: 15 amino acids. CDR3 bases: TGTGCCAGCAGCGCCACCGGGACAGGGCGCAATGAGCAGTTCTTC. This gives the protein CASSATGTGRNEQFF.

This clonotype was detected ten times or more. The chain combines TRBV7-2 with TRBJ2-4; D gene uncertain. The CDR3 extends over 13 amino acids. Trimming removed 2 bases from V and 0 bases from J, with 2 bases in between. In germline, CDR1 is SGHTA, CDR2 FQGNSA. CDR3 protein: CASSLLAKNIQYF. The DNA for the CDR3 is TGTGCCAGCAGCTTATTAGCCAAAAACATTCAGTACTTC.

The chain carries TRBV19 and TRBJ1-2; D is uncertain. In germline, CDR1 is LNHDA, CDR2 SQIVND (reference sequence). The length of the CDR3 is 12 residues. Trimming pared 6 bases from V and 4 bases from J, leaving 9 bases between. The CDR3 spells CASRGPTYGYTF. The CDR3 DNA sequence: TGTGCCAGTAGAGGGCCGACCTATGGCTACACCTTC.

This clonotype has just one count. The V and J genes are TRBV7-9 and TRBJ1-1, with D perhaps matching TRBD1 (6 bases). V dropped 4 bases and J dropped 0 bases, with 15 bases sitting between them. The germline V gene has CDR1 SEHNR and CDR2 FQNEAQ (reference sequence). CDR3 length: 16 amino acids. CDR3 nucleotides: TGTGCCAGCAGCTCCTCACTACAGGGCATGAACACTGAAGCTTTCTTT. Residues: CASSSSLQGMNTEAFF.

DNA for the CDR3: TGTGCCAGCAGCTTAACAGACAACTATGGCTACACCTTC. The encoded protein is CASSLTDNYGYTF. V gene TRBV7-9 combines with J gene TRBJ1-2; the D is unclear. Trimming left V 2 bases short and J 2 bases short, with 6 bases between. The CDR3 covers 13 residues. Germline V gene sequence: CDR1 SEHNR, CDR2 FQNEAQ (reference sequence).

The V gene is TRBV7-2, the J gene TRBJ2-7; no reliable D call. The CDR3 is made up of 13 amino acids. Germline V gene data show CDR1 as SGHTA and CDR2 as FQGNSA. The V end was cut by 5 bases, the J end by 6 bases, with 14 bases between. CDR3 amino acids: CASSTRPWGEQYV. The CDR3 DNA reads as TGTGCCAGCAGCACAAGGCCCTGGGGCGAGCAGTACGTC.

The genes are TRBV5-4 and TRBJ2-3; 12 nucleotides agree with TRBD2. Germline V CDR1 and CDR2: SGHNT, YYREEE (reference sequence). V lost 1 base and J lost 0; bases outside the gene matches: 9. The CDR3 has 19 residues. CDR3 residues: CASSLPTFGTSGSTDTQYF. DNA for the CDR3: TGTGCCAGCAGCTTGCCTACATTTGGGACTAGCGGGAGCACAGATACGCAGTATTTT.

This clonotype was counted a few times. DNA for the CDR3: TGTGCCAGTAGACAGGGAGCGGGCGGGGAGCTGTTTTTT. It specifies CASRQGAGGELFF. This chain uses TRBV19 with TRBJ2-2, with D perhaps being TRBD1 or TRBD2 (6 bases each). In germline, CDR1 is LNHDA, CDR2 SQIVND (reference sequence). The V gene lost 6 bases and the J gene lost 7 bases, with 12 bases spanning the gap. This CDR3 contains 13 residues.

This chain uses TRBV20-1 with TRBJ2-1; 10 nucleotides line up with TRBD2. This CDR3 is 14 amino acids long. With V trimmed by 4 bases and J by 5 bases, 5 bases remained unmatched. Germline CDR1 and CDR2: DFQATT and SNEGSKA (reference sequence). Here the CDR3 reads CSATAGGPNNEQFF. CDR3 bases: TGCAGTGCTACAGCGGGAGGGCCAAACAATGAGCAGTTCTTC.

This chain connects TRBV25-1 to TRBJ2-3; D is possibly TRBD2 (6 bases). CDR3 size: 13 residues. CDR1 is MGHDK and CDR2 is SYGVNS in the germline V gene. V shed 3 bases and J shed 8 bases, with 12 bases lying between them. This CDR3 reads CASSDGDGGTQYF. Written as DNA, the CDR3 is TGTGCCAGCAGTGATGGGGACGGGGGTACGCAGTATTTT.

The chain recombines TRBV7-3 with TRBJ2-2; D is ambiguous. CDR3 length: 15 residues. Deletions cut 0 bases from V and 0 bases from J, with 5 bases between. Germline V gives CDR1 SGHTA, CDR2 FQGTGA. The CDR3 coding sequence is TGTGCCAGCAGCTTAACCCCATCGAACACCGGGGAGCTGTTTTTT. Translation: CASSLTPSNTGELFF.